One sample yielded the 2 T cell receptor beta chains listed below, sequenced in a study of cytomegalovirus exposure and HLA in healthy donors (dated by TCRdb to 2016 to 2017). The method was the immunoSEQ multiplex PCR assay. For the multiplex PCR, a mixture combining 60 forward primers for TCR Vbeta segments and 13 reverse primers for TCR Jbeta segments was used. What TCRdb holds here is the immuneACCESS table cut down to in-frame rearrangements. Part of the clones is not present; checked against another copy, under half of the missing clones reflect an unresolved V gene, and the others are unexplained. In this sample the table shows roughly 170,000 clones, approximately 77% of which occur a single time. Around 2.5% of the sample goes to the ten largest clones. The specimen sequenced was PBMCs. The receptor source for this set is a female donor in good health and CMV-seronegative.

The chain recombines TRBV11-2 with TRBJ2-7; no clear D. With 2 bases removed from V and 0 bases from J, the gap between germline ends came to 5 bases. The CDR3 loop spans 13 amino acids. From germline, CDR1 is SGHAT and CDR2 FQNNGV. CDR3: CASSLPYSYEQYF. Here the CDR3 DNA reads TGTGCCAGCAGCTTACCTTACTCCTACGAGCAGTACTTC.

Here the CDR3 DNA reads TGTGCCTGGACCCACGAGCACGACTATGGCTACACCTTC. This gives the protein CAWTHEHDYGYTF. The genes are TRBV30 and TRBJ1-2; D is uncertain. The germline V and J ends were trimmed by 4 bases and 3 bases, with 12 bases remaining between them. The CDR3 totals 13 residues. Per germline, CDR1 GTSNPN and CDR2 SVGIG (reference sequence).